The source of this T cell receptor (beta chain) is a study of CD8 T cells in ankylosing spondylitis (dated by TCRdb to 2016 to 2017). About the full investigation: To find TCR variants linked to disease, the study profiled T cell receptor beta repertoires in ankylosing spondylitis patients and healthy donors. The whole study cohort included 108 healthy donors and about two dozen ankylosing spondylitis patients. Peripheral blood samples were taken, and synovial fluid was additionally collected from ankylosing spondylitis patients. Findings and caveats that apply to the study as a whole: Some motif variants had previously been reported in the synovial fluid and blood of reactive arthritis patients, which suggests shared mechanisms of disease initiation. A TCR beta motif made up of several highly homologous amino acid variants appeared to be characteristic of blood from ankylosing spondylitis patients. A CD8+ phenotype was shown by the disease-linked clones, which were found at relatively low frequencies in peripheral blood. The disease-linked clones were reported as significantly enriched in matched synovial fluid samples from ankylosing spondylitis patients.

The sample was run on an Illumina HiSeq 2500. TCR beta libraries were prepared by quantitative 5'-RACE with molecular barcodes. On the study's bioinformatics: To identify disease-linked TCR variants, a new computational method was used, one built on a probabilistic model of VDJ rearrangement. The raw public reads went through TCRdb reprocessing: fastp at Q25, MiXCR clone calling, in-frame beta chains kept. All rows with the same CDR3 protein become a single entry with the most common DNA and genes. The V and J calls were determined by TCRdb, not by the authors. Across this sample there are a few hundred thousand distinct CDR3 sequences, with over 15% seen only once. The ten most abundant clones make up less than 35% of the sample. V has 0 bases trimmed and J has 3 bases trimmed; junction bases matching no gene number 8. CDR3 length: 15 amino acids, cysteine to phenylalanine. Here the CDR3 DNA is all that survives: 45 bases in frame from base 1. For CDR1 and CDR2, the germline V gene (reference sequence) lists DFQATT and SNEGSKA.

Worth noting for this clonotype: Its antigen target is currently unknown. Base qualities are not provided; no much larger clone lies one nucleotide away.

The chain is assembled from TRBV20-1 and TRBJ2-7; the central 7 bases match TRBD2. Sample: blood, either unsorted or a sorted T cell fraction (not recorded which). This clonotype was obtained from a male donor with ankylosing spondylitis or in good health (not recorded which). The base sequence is TGCAGTGCTAGAGATATCTCGGGAGGCCTCTACGAGCAGTACTTC. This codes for CSARDISGGLYEQYF.